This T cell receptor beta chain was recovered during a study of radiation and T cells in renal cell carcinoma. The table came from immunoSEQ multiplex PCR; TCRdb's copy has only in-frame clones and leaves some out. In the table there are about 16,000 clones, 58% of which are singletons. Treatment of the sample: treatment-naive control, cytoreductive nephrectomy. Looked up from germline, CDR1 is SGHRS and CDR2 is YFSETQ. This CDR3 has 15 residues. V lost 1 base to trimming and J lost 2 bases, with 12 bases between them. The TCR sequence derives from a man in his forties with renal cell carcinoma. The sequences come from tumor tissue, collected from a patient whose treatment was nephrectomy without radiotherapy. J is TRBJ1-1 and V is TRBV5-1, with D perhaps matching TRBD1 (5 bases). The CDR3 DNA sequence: TGCGCCAGCAGCTTGTGGGGCAGGGCAAACACTGAAGCTTTCTTT. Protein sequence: CASSLWGRANTEAFF. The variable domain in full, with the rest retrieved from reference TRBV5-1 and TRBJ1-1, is KAGVTQTPRYLIKTRGQQVTLSCSPISGHRSVSWYQQTPGQGLQFLFEYFSETQRNKGNFPGRFSGRQFSNSRSEMNVSTLELGDSALYLCASSLWGRANTEAFFGQGTRLTVV.